Shown below are 3 T cell receptor beta chains from a single sample sequenced in a study of T-cell reconstitution after alpha-beta-depleted transplantation in children. The TCRbeta library incorporated unique molecular identifiers. TCRdb re-called the PCR reads through MiXCR, storing one row per CDR3 protein. The sample comprises approximately 400,000 distinct CDR3 sequences, about a tenth of which are singletons, and about 5% rests with the top ten. Sequencing used PBMCs from the stem cell graft donor, obtained from the stem cell graft. The receptors here all came from a human donor who donated a stem cell graft to a child with acute myeloid leukemia.

This clonotype was seen a handful of times. The chain employs TRBV15 and TRBJ2-2, with D perhaps TRBD1 (6 bases). The CDR3 runs 17 residues. Trimming removed 0 bases at V and 1 base at J, with 12 bases between. Germline CDR1 is LNHNV and CDR2 is YYDKDF (reference sequence). The CDR3 spells CATSRDDRTENTGELFF. In nucleotides, the CDR3 is TGTGCCACCAGCAGAGATGATCGGACAGAGAACACCGGGGAGCTGTTTTTT.

With respect to this clonotype: With a much larger clone just one base away, this may be a read error. The chain uses TRBV12-3 or TRBV12-4 and TRBJ1-1; a possible D gene is TRBD1 (5 bases). V gave up 5 bases and J gave up 9 bases, with 16 bases separating them. CDR3 length: 13 amino acids. The CDR3 protein is CASSPWARGQAFF. CDR3 bases: TGTGCCAGCAGTCCTTGGGCCCGGGGACAAGCTTTCTTT.

The chain joins TRBV5-1 to TRBJ1-6; 7 bases map to TRBD1. J gave up 6 bases and V 4 bases, and 7 bases lay outside the gene matches. This CDR3 is built from 15 residues. The germline gives CDR1 SGHRS, CDR2 YFSETQ. This chain's CDR3 is CASSPGGKFNSPLHF. Written as DNA, the CDR3 is TGCGCCAGCAGCCCAGGGGGAAAATTTAATTCACCCCTCCACTTT.